These 25 T cell receptor beta chains were sequenced from one sample in a study of T cells in Graves' hyperthyroidism and ophthalmopathy. The source material, RNA transcripts, was used to amplify TCR beta CDR3 regions. Primed by the HTBI set, a first-round RT-PCR was run on the TCR CDR3. TCRdb reprocessed the multiplex PCR reads with MiXCR, giving one entry per CDR3 protein. The repertoire holds 450,000 to 600,000 distinct CDR3 sequences, approximately 15% seen once, with 11% to 15% in the top ten. The sample comprised blood. These receptor sequences come from a woman in her forties with Graves' hyperthyroidism.

V usage is TRBV5-1 and J usage is TRBJ1-3, with 7 bases identical to TRBD1. Germline V gene lookup returns CDR1 SGHRS and CDR2 YFSETQ. V dropped 4 bases and J dropped 0; count of bases not matched to a gene: 7. The CDR3 covers 16 residues. This chain's CDR3 is CASSQTGQDSGNTIYF. In DNA form, the CDR3 reads TGCGCCAGCAGCCAGACCGGACAGGACTCTGGAAACACCATATATTTT.

The chain joins TRBV7-2 to TRBJ2-7; 10 nucleotides agree with TRBD2. The CDR3 length is 16 residues. V trimming: 2 bases; J trimming: 5 bases; junction bases outside the gene matches: 9. The germline V gene has CDR1 SGHTA and CDR2 FQGNSA. The CDR3 is CASSLYPASGSHEQYF. For the CDR3, the DNA is TGTGCCAGCAGCTTATACCCCGCTAGCGGGAGCCACGAGCAGTACTTC.

This clonotype was picked up many times. The chain is built from TRBV6-1 and TRBJ2-7; perhaps TRBD1 as D (6 bases). V was cut by 5 bases and J by 1 base, with 9 bases left in between. The V gene's germline CDR1 is MNHNS and CDR2 SASEGT. The CDR3 runs to 13 residues. The CDR3 region has the DNA TGTGCCAGCAGTAAAGGACAGTCCTACGAGCAGTACTTC. Translated: CASSKGQSYEQYF.

This clonotype was recorded at least ten times. The J gene is TRBJ2-7, the V gene TRBV10-2; the D gene is possibly TRBD1 (6 bases). Per germline, CDR1 WSHSY and CDR2 SAAADI. This CDR3 has 14 amino acids. Trimming stripped 6 bases from V and 2 bases from J, with 14 bases between. DNA of the CDR3: TGCGCCAGCAGGGACGAGCAGGGGCCCTACGAGCAGTACTTC. It codes for CASRDEQGPYEQYF.

The J gene is TRBJ1-4, the V gene TRBV20-1, with D perhaps matching TRBD1 (6 bases). V shed 0 bases and J shed 0 bases, with 11 bases lying between them. The CDR3 is 16 residues long. Germline-derived CDR1 and CDR2 are DFQATT and SNEGSKA (reference sequence). The CDR3 protein is CSARDWDTTTNEKLFF. Written as DNA, the CDR3 is TGCAGTGCTAGAGATTGGGACACAACAACTAATGAAAAACTGTTTTTT.

The rearrangement uses TRBV11-2 and TRBJ1-1; unclear D gene. The CDR3 is 12 residues long. Germline assignment: CDR1 SGHAT and CDR2 FQNNGV. The V end lost 4 bases, the J end lost 4 bases, and 7 bases lay between the germline ends. The CDR3 here is CASSSESTEAFF. CDR3 DNA: TGTGCCAGCAGCTCGGAGTCCACTGAAGCTTTCTTT.

This clonotype was counted many times. The J gene is TRBJ2-4, the V gene TRBV12-3 or TRBV12-4; a weak D match, TRBD1 (5 bases). This CDR3 contains 15 residues. The ends were cut back, 6 bases at V and 0 bases at J, with 12 bases in the middle. CDR3 DNA: TGTGCCAGCAGCCCCGACAGTCTAGCCAAAAACATTCAGTACTTC. The encoded protein is CASSPDSLAKNIQYF.

CDR3 loop: CASSLPLPGGETQYF. CDR3 coding DNA: TGTGCCAGCAGTTTACCCCTCCCAGGGGGGGAGACCCAGTACTTC. The genes are TRBV28 and TRBJ2-5, with D tentatively TRBD1 (7 bases). V was cut by 2 bases and J by 5 bases, with 15 bases left in between. This CDR3 is 15 amino acids long. From germline, CDR1 is MDHEN and CDR2 SYDVKM.

The chain couples TRBV19 to TRBJ1-2; no definite D call. Looked up from germline, CDR1 is LNHDA and CDR2 is SQIVND (reference sequence). The germline V and J ends were trimmed by 3 bases and 2 bases, with 7 bases remaining between them. The CDR3 covers 13 residues. The CDR3 reads CASSISLNYGYTF. The DNA of the CDR3 is TGTGCCAGTAGTATCTCCTTGAACTATGGCTACACCTTC.

Points on this clonotype: A much larger clonotype is one base distant, so this may be a read error. This chain uses TRBV5-6 with TRBJ1-1; the D gene is possibly TRBD1 (5 bases). The CDR3 runs to 17 residues. The germline gives CDR1 SGHDT, CDR2 YYEEEE. DNA of the CDR3: TGTGCCAGCAGCTCCGCAGGGTCAACTGCGCCGAACACTGAAGCTTCCTTT. Translation: CASSSAGSTAPNTEASF.

This clonotype was seen more than once but under ten times. The gene calls are TRBV9 and TRBJ2-1, with D hard to call. Trimming took 6 bases from V and 7 from J, leaving 11 bases between them. The CDR3 spans 12 residues. Germline assignment: CDR1 SGDLS and CDR2 YYNGEE. This CDR3 is CASTQDGNEQFF. The CDR3 coding sequence is TGTGCCAGCACCCAGGACGGGAATGAGCAGTTCTTC.

This chain links TRBV27 with TRBJ2-7; 8 bases fit TRBD2. From germline, CDR1 is MNHEY and CDR2 SMNVEV (reference sequence). The length of the CDR3 is 14 residues. The trim removed 6 bases at V and 2 bases at J, leaving 6 bases unmatched. In DNA, the CDR3 is TGTGCCAGCAGCCTAGCGGGCAAGGCCTACGAGCAGTACTTC. Translation gives CASSLAGKAYEQYF.

This clonotype was recorded a few times. The chain links TRBV29-1 to TRBJ2-2; unclear D gene. The CDR3 loop spans 14 amino acids. The germline gives CDR1 SQVTM, CDR2 ANQGSEA. For the CDR3, the DNA is TGCAGTGTGACTGGGCCGGTCGCCACCGGGGAGCTGTTTTTT. Translation gives CSVTGPVATGELFF.

This clonotype came up a few times. This chain uses TRBV6-2 or TRBV6-3 with TRBJ2-7; no clear D gene. V gave up 6 bases and J gave up 5 bases, with 17 bases separating them. Per germline, CDR1 MNHEY and CDR2 SVGEGT. The CDR3 contains 14 residues. In DNA form, the CDR3 reads TGTGCCAGCAGGGACCCGGGCCAAAAGGACGAGCAGTACTTC. Encoded protein: CASRDPGQKDEQYF.

This clonotype was seen many times. This chain joins TRBV27 and TRBJ2-7, with 8 bases lining up with TRBD1. CDR1 and CDR2 (germline): MNHEY, SMNVEV (reference sequence). The CDR3 loop spans 13 amino acids. Germline trimming cut 5 bases from V and 6 bases from J; bases unmatched to any gene: 6. CDR3: CASSGDRGGEQYF. CDR3 DNA sequence: TGTGCCAGCAGTGGTGACAGGGGAGGCGAGCAGTACTTC.

The gene calls are TRBV18 and TRBJ1-5, with D uncertain. The V gene's germline CDR1 is KGHSH and CDR2 LQKENI. This CDR3 spans 16 amino acids. Deletions cut 3 bases from V and 4 bases from J, with 16 bases between. Here the CDR3 DNA reads TGTGCCAGCTCACCCGGGCCCGAGCTAATTAATCAGCCCCAGCATTTT. It encodes CASSPGPELINQPQHF.

This clonotype was observed at least ten times. The chain carries TRBV28 and TRBJ2-1, with 10 bases fitting TRBD2. This CDR3 has 14 amino acids. Trimming at V came to 6 bases and at J to 8 bases, leaving 7 bases not matched to a gene. Per germline, CDR1 MDHEN and CDR2 SYDVKM. CDR3 sequence reads: CASSSSGRADEQFF. As DNA, the CDR3 is TGTGCCAGCAGCTCAAGCGGGAGGGCCGATGAGCAGTTCTTC.

This CDR3 is CASSEAMTPDTQYF. As DNA, the CDR3 is TGCGCCAGCAGTGAGGCCATGACCCCAGATACGCAGTATTTT. The J gene is TRBJ2-3, the V gene TRBV10-2; D remains unclear. Germline lookup yields CDR1 WSHSY and CDR2 SAAADI. V lost 2 bases and J 4 bases, leaving 10 bases between the germline ends. The CDR3 runs to 14 residues.

V and J are TRBV14 and TRBJ2-7; the match to TRBD2 covers 13 bases. Germline loops: CDR1 SGHDN, CDR2 FVKESK. This CDR3 comprises 14 residues. Trimming cost V 5 bases and J 7 bases; bases outside gene matches: 5. The CDR3 here is CASSKGTSGEEQYF. The CDR3 region has the DNA TGTGCCAGCAGCAAGGGGACTAGCGGGGAGGAGCAGTACTTC.

The rearrangement uses TRBV10-3 and TRBJ2-7; TRBD1 matches at 10 bases. The CDR3 runs to 16 residues. V dropped 4 bases and J dropped 0; count of bases not matched to a gene: 6. Germline CDR1 and CDR2: ENHRY and SYGVKD. The CDR3 nucleotides read TGTGCCATCAGTGGGGAGACAGGGGGCGCCTCCTACGAGCAGTACTTC. It codes for CAISGETGGASYEQYF.

Here the CDR3 DNA reads TGCGCCAGCAGCCAAGATCCGGGACTAGCAATCCACGAGCAGTACTTC. Encoded protein: CASSQDPGLAIHEQYF. The rearrangement links TRBV4-1 to TRBJ2-7; the match to TRBD2 covers 9 bases. Germline V CDR1 and CDR2: MGHRA, YSYEKL. This CDR3 has 16 amino acids. The junction had 8 bases not matched to a gene; V was cut back by 0 bases and J by 5 bases.

In its sample, this clonotype was seen a few times. The chain carries TRBV12-5 and TRBJ2-1; 12 nucleotides match TRBD2. The germline CDR1 and CDR2 sequences are LGHNT and FRNRAP. This CDR3 comprises 13 residues. The V and J ends lost 5 bases and 12 bases, in that order; junction bases with no gene match: 5. CDR3 sequence reads: CASGRTSGEPQFF. The CDR3 region has the DNA TGTGCTAGTGGTAGGACTAGCGGGGAACCGCAGTTCTTC.

This clonotype was counted at least ten times. The chain has TRBV20-1 and TRBJ2-3; the match to TRBD2 covers 11 bases. This CDR3 comprises 17 residues. Looked up from germline, CDR1 is DFQATT and CDR2 is SNEGSKA (reference sequence). V shed 6 bases and J 2 bases; nucleotides not matched to a gene: 13. CDR3 nucleotides: TGCAGTGCCACGACTAGCGGGATTAAGGGCGACACAGATACGCAGTATTTT. Translated, it gives CSATTSGIKGDTDTQYF.

The chain couples TRBV7-2 to TRBJ2-7; D remains unclear. The CDR3 runs to 14 residues. Germline assignment: CDR1 SGHTA and CDR2 FQGNSA. V gave up 5 bases and J gave up 4 bases, with 15 bases separating them. The DNA of the CDR3 is TGTGCCAGCAGCCCGCGGTCCGGAGCTTACGAGCAGTACTTC. It yields the protein CASSPRSGAYEQYF.

V gene TRBV12-3 or TRBV12-4 combines with J gene TRBJ1-1; weak D call: TRBD1 (5 bases). The CDR3 totals 14 residues. Trimming pared 7 bases from V and 2 bases from J, leaving 14 bases between. This chain's CDR3 is CASTLGGGNTEAFF. The CDR3, as DNA: TGTGCCAGCACCCTGGGGGGGGGAAACACTGAAGCTTTCTTT.